Below are 15 T cell receptor beta chains sequenced from a single sample in a study of beta chain features in type 1 diabetes. Every isolated RNA sample was fully reverse transcribed, so sequencing captured expressed TCRB transcripts. Some clones are missing from TCRdb's copy, which holds only in-frame ones; the method was immunoSEQ multiplex PCR. Among 150,000 or so clones listed, roughly a tenth were seen once. Material for sequencing was central memory CD4+ T cells from blood. Source of these receptors: a man younger than 30 in good health.

A few counts support this clone. The chain employs TRBV5-4 and TRBJ2-3; D not resolved. V was trimmed by 4 bases and J by 1 base, leaving 13 bases between them. The CDR3 has 15 amino acids. The germline V gene has CDR1 SGHNT and CDR2 YYREEE (reference sequence). CDR3 sequence (DNA): TGTGCCAGCAGCGAAATAGCTGTGGGCACAGATACGCAGTATTTT. Translating it yields CASSEIAVGTDTQYF.

The V call is TRBV5-4, the J call TRBJ2-2, with D possibly matching TRBD1 (6 bases). Germline CDR1 SGHNT, CDR2 YYREEE (reference sequence). The V end was cut by 4 bases, the J end by 5 bases, with 15 bases between. This CDR3 comprises 15 residues. CDR3 in amino acids: CASSPRQEATGELFF. CDR3 sequence (DNA): TGTGCCAGCAGCCCTCGACAGGAGGCTACCGGGGAGCTGTTTTTT.

The chain couples TRBV28 to TRBJ2-1; TRBD1 might be the D (5 bases). With 7 bases removed from V and 4 bases from J, the gap between germline ends came to 14 bases. Germline CDR1 and CDR2: MDHEN and SYDVKM. This CDR3 is built from 14 residues. CDR3 sequence reads: CASIRQGSYNEQFF. The DNA for the CDR3 is TGTGCCAGCATCCGGCAGGGTTCTTACAATGAGCAGTTCTTC.

The genes are TRBV28 and TRBJ2-2; 9 bases match TRBD1. Germline V gene lookup returns CDR1 MDHEN and CDR2 SYDVKM. CDR3 size: 19 residues. Trimming took 6 bases from V and 3 from J; bases not matched to a gene: 17. This chain's CDR3 is CASSLVISNRGPYTGELFF. In DNA, the CDR3 is TGTGCCAGCAGCTTAGTAATCTCCAACAGGGGGCCTTACACCGGGGAGCTGTTTTTT.

CDR3 nucleotide sequence: TGTGCCAGCAGCCAAGACAGGCTCCTTAGCACAGATACGCAGTATTTT. Translated, it gives CASSQDRLLSTDTQYF. This rearrangement joins TRBV4-2 to TRBJ2-3; D gene uncertain. Germline loops: CDR1 LGHNA, CDR2 YNFKEQ. The CDR3 extends over 16 amino acids. The V gene lost 0 bases and the J gene lost 0 bases, with 10 bases spanning the gap.

V usage is TRBV18 and J usage is TRBJ2-2; D possibly corresponds to TRBD2 (5 bases). V was clipped by 4 bases and J by 6 bases, with 9 bases between them. The CDR3 has 13 residues. Per germline, CDR1 KGHSH and CDR2 LQKENI. The CDR3 region has the DNA TGTGCCAGCTCACGCCCGGAGGCCGGGGAGCTGTTTTTT. Translation: CASSRPEAGELFF.

The rearrangement uses TRBV19 and TRBJ1-5, with D possibly TRBD1 on 6 matching bases. Germline V gene data show CDR1 as LNHDA and CDR2 as SQIVND (reference sequence). With 4 bases removed from V and 4 bases from J, the gap between germline ends came to 14 bases. The CDR3 has 15 amino acids. The chain's CDR3 is CASSKGQQGNQPQHF. The CDR3 bases are TGTGCCAGTAGTAAGGGGCAACAGGGAAATCAGCCCCAGCATTTT.

The chain employs TRBV2 and TRBJ2-1; 11 bases fit TRBD1. The junction had 7 bases not matched to a gene; V was cut back by 6 bases and J by 6 bases. CDR3 length equals 15 residues. CDR1 SNHLY and CDR2 FYNNEI come from the germline V gene. The CDR3, as DNA: TGTGCCAGCAGGAGGGACAGGGGGGTTGCCAATGAGCAGTTCTTC. Amino acids: CASRRDRGVANEQFF.

This clone appeared a few times. This chain links TRBV18 with TRBJ1-6; D remains ambiguous. V was clipped by 6 bases and J by 9 bases, with 24 bases between them. Germline-derived CDR1 and CDR2 are KGHSH and LQKENI. This CDR3 has 17 amino acids. This CDR3 is CASSRSQARNLGSPLHF. CDR3 in DNA: TGTGCCAGCTCCCGCAGCCAGGCTCGCAATTTGGGTTCACCCCTCCACTTT.

This clone was found a few times. CDR3 amino acids: CASSPPGQGAGEQYF. CDR3 DNA: TGTGCCAGCAGCCCGCCGGGACAAGGGGCCGGCGAGCAGTACTTC. V gene TRBV13 combines with J gene TRBJ2-7; D might be TRBD1 (6 bases). V lost 5 bases and J lost 6, with 20 bases in between. CDR1 and CDR2 (germline): PRHDT, FYEKMQ (reference sequence). The CDR3 contains 15 residues. The full variable domain, in which reference TRBV13 and TRBJ2-7 provide the parts outside the CDR3, is AAGVIQSPRHLIKEKRETATLKCYPIPRHDTVYWYQQGPGQDPQFLISFYEKMQSDKGSIPDRFSAQQFSDYHSELNMSSLELGDSALYFCASSPPGQGAGEQYFGPGTRLTVT.

The chain links TRBV2 to TRBJ2-5; D perhaps matches TRBD1 (5 bases). Germline lookup yields CDR1 SNHLY and CDR2 FYNNEI. The CDR3 covers 14 residues. The V gene lost 5 bases and the J gene lost 5 bases, with 15 bases spanning the gap. DNA of the CDR3: TGTGCCAGCAGTTGGGGTAGCAAGGGGGAGACCCAGTACTTC. Translated: CASSWGSKGETQYF.

The table lists this clone with a few counts. This CDR3 is missing its conserved last phenylalanine or tryptophan, likely due to a read error. It is unclear where the CDR3 begins or ends on the DNA, so no DNA is shown, and the CDR3 is as TCRdb lists it. The J gene is TRBJ2-3, the V gene TRBV13; the table's D call, TRBD2, was not checked against the DNA. Germline V CDR1 and CDR2: PRHDT, FYEKMQ (reference sequence). The CDR3 is 16 residues long, counting both termini. The CDR3 loop reads CASSLGTSGAHTTLGL.

A remark on this clone: Other nucleotide sequences from this sample produce the same CDR3. V gene TRBV5-1 combines with J gene TRBJ2-5; 7 bases map to TRBD2. The CDR3 extends over 13 amino acids. Germline assignment: CDR1 SGHRS and CDR2 YFSETQ. V lost 4 bases and J lost 5; bases outside the gene matches: 5. As DNA, the CDR3 is TGCGCCAGCAGCGCAACTAGCGAGGAGACCCAGTACTTC. This sequence encodes CASSATSEETQYF.

This clone has only a few counts. The chain carries TRBV7-2 and TRBJ1-4; the match to TRBD1 covers 7 bases. Germline V lookup: CDR1 SGHTA, CDR2 FQGNSA. CDR3 size: 16 residues. Trimming took 4 bases from V and 7 from J; bases not matched to a gene: 12. The CDR3 spells CASSSMVQGSAEKLFF. Written as DNA, the CDR3 is TGTGCCAGCAGCTCCATGGTACAGGGGTCGGCTGAAAAACTGTTTTTT.

Here the CDR3 reads CASSFGGGTINEQFF. Here the CDR3 DNA reads TGCGCCAGCAGCTTTGGCGGGGGGACCATCAATGAGCAGTTCTTC. The rearrangement links TRBV5-1 to TRBJ2-7, with TRBD2 matching over 8 bases. The tail of the sequence fits TRBJ2-1 better, so the J call may be wrong. The germline CDR1 and CDR2 sequences are SGHRS and YFSETQ. This CDR3 region has 15 residues.